Sequencing of this TCR beta chain was carried out in a study of blood T cell repertoires in COVID-19. Study-level background: Italy, Spain and the United States were the sources of the convalescent and acute COVID-19 samples. Nucleic acid was either cDNA or gDNA, and it came from T cells, B-cell-depleted T cells, or PBMCs.

The germline CDR1 and CDR2 sequences are SGHRS and YFSETQ. V gave up 4 bases and J gave up 3 bases, with 15 bases separating them. The CDR3 sequence is 15 residues long. The authors' processing: Researchers report that nucleated cell counts were estimated from reference gene primer amplification. Sequencing was performed with immunoSEQ multiplex PCR; in TCRdb, only in-frame clones are kept and a portion is missing. D and trimming were read from the DNA, whereas the V and J calls and clone size are those reported in that table. The data show over 250,000 clones, with 80% to 90% seen just once and about 10% held by the top ten.

Sequencing was performed on peripheral blood. This TCR came from a woman in her seventies with acute or convalescent COVID-19. The rearrangement joins TRBV5-1 to TRBJ2-3; D may be TRBD2 (6 bases). CDR3 sequence reads: CASSPEGRRTDTQYF. In DNA, the CDR3 is TGCGCCAGCAGCCCCGAGGGGAGGAGAACAGATACGCAGTATTTT.